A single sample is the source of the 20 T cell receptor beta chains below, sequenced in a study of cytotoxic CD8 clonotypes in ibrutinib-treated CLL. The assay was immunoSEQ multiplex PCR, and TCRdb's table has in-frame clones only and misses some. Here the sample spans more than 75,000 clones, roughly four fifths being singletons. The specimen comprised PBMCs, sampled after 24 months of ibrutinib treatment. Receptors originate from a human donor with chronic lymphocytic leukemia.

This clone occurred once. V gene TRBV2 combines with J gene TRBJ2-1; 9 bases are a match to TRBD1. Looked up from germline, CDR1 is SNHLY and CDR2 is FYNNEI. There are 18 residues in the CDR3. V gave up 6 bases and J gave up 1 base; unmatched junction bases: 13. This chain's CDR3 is CASSPGAGQGGSYNEQFF. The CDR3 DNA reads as TGTGCCAGCAGCCCAGGGGCGGGACAGGGAGGGTCCTACAATGAGCAGTTCTTC.

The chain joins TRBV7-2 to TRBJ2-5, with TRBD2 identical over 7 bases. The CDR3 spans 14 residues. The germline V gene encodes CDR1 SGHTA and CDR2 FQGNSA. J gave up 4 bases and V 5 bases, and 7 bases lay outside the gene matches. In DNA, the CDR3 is TGTGCCAGCAGCGCCGTTCCGGGGGGAGAGACCCAGTACTTC. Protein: CASSAVPGGETQYF.

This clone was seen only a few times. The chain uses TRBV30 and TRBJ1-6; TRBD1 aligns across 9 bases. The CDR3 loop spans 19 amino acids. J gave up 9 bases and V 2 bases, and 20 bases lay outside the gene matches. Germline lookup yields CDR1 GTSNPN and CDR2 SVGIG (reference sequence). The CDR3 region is CAWSWGQSGTGGGGSPLHF. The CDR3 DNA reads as TGTGCCTGGAGTTGGGGTCAGAGCGGAACAGGGGGCGGAGGTTCACCCCTCCACTTT. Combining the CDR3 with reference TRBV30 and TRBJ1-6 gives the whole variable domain SQTIHQWPATLVQPVGSPLSLECTVEGTSNPNLYWYRQAAGRGLQLLFYSVGIGQISSEVPQNLSASRPQDRQFILSSKKLLLSDSGFYLCAWSWGQSGTGGGGSPLHFGNGTRLTVT.

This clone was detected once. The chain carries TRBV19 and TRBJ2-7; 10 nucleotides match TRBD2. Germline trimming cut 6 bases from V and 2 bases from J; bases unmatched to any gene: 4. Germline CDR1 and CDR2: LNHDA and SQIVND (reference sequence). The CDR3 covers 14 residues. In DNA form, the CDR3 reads TGTGCCAGTAGCAGCGGGAGGGAGCCCTACGAGCAGTACTTC. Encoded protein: CASSSGREPYEQYF.

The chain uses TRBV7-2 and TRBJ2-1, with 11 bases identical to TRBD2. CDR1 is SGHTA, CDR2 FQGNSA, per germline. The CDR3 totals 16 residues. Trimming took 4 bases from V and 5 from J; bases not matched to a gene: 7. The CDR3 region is CASSSLAGGVHNEQFF. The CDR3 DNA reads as TGTGCCAGCAGCTCCCTAGCGGGAGGTGTTCACAATGAGCAGTTCTTC.

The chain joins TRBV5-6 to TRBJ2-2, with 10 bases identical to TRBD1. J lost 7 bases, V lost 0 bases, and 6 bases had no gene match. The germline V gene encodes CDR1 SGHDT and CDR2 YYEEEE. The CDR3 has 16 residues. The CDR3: CASSLVDRGLGGELFF. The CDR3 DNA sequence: TGTGCCAGCAGCTTGGTAGACAGGGGGCTCGGCGGGGAGCTGTTTTTT.

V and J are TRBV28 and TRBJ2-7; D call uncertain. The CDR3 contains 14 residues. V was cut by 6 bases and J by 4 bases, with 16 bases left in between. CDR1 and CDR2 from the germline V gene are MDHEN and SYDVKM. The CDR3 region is CASSGGFLGYEQYF. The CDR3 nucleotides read TGTGCCAGCAGCGGTGGCTTCCTGGGGTACGAGCAGTACTTC.

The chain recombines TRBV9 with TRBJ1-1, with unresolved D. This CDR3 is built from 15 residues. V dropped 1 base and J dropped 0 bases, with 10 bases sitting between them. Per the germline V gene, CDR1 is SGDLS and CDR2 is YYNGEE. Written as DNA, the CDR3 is TGTGCCAGCAGCGTACGGGAAAGAATGAACACTGAAGCTTTCTTT. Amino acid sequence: CASSVRERMNTEAFF. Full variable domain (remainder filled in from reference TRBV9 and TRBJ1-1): DSGVTQTPKHLITATGQRVTLRCSPRSGDLSVYWYQQSLDQGLQFLIQYYNGEERAKGNILERFSAQQFPDLHSELNLSSLELGDSALYFCASSVRERMNTEAFFGQGTRLTVV.

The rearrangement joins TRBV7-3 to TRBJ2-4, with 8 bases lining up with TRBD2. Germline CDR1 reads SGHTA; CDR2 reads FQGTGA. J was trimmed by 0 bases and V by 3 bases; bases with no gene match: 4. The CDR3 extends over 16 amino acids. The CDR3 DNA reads TGTGCCAGCAGCTTTACGGGAGGGCTAGCCAAAAACATTCAGTACTTC. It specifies CASSFTGGLAKNIQYF.

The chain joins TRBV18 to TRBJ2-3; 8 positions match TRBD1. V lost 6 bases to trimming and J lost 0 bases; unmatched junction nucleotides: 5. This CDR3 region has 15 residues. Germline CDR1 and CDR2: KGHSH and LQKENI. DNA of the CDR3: TGTGCCAGCTCCCAAGGACAGGGAAGCACAGATACGCAGTATTTT. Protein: CASSQGQGSTDTQYF.

CDR3 in amino acids: CASRPGPSDTDTQYF. In DNA, the CDR3 is TGCGCCAGCCGCCCGGGGCCGTCCGACACAGATACGCAGTATTTT. This chain connects TRBV5-1 to TRBJ2-3; D is possibly TRBD1 or TRBD2 (5 bases each). Germline V gene lookup returns CDR1 SGHRS and CDR2 YFSETQ. The CDR3 length is 15 residues. V shed 7 bases and J shed 2 bases, with 17 bases lying between them.

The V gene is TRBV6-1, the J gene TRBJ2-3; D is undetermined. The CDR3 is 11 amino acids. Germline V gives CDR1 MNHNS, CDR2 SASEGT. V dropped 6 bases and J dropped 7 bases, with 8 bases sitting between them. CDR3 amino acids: CASSPTYTQYF. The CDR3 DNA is TGTGCCAGCAGCCCCACCTATACGCAGTATTTT.

DNA of the CDR3: TGTGCCAGCAGCCCAGGCGGGACAAAAAACACTGAAGCTTTCTTT. Translation gives CASSPGGTKNTEAFF. J is TRBJ1-1 and V is TRBV7-3; D may be TRBD1 (6 bases). The V gene lost 5 bases and the J gene lost 2 bases, with 15 bases spanning the gap. Per germline, CDR1 SGHTA and CDR2 FQGTGA. The CDR3 consists of 15 residues.

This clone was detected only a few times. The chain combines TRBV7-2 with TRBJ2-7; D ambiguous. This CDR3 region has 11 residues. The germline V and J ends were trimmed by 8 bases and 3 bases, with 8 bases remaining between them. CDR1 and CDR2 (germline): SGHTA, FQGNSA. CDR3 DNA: TGTGCCAGCGGCAGAGGCTACGAGCAGTACTTC. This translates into CASGRGYEQYF.

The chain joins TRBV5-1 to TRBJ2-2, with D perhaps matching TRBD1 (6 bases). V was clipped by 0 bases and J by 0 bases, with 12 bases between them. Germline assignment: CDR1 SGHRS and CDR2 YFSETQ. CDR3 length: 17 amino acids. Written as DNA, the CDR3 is TGCGCCAGCAGCTTGGTATGGGGGCCCGCGAACACCGGGGAGCTGTTTTTT. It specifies CASSLVWGPANTGELFF.

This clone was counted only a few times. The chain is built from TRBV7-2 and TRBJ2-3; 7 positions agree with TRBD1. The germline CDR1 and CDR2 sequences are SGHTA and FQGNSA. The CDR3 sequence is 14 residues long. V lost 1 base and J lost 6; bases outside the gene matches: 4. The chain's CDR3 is CASSLGQGGDTQYF. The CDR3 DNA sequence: TGTGCCAGCAGCTTAGGACAGGGTGGCGATACGCAGTATTTT.

CDR3 protein: CASSYSWGLEQYF. The CDR3 coding sequence is TGCGCCAGCAGCTACAGCTGGGGGCTCGAGCAGTACTTC. The genes are TRBV5-1 and TRBJ2-7, with D possibly matching TRBD1 (6 bases). The V and J ends lost 3 bases and 6 bases respectively, with 13 bases between them. The CDR3 loop spans 13 amino acids. CDR1 and CDR2 from the germline V gene are SGHRS and YFSETQ.

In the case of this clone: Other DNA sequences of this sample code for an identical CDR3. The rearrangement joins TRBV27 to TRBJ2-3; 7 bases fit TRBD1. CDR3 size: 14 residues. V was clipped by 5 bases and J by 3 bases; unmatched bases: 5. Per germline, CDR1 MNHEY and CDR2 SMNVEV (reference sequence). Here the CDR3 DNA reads TGTGCCAGCAGTCTACGGGACAGAACAGATACGCAGTATTTT. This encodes CASSLRDRTDTQYF.

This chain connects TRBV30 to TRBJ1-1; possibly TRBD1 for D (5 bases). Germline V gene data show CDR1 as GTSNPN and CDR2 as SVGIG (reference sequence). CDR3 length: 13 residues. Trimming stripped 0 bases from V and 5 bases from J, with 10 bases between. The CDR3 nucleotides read TGTGCCTGGAGTGTAACAGGAGCTACTGAAGCTTTCTTT. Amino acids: CAWSVTGATEAFF.

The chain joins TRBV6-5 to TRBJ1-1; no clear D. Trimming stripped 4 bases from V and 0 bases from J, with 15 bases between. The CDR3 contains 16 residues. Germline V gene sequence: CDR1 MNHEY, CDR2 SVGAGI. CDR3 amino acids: CASSLKRQVMNTEAFF. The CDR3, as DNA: TGTGCCAGCAGTTTGAAACGCCAAGTAATGAACACTGAAGCTTTCTTT.